This TCR beta chain was observed in a study of T cells in women clearing cervical HPV infection. For the study at large: Donors had HPV16-related CIN3 or worse; 2 had invasive cancer. Controls gave blood once infection was undetectable; cases at lesion identification.

The protocol was immunoSEQ multiplex PCR, while the TCRdb copy is restricted to in-frame clones and leaves out a portion. The sample totals some 40,000 clones; its top ten clones hold 0.95% to 1.5%. Trimming at V came to 6 bases and at J to 6 bases, leaving 15 bases not matched to a gene. The CDR3 contains 16 residues. Germline V gives CDR1 MNHEY, CDR2 SVGEGT. A note on this clone: The CDR3 end is not reached by the read, which stops 3 residues before it; the germline J gene fills it in.

Sequencing used blood buffy coat. This chain links TRBV6-2 or TRBV6-3 with TRBJ2-7; TRBD2 matches 9 bases. The clonotype originates from a woman between 18 and 70 years old with a cervical HPV16 infection that either progressed to CIN3+ or cleared (not recorded which). This CDR3 reads CASSPGVAGVVGEQYF. Partial CDR3 DNA: TGTGCCAGCAGCCCCGGGGTAGCGGGAGTTGTTGGCGAG.